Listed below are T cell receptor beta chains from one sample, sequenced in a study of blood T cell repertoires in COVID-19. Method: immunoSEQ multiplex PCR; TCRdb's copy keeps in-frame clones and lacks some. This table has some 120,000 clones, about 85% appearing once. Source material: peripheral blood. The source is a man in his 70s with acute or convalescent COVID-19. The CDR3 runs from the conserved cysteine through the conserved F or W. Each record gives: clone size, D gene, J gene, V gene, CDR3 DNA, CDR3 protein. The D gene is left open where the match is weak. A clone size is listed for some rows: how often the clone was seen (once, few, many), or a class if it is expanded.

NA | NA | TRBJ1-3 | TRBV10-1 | TGCGCCAGCAGCATACAGGGAAAGTCCGGAAACACCATATATTTT | CASSIQGKSGNTIYF
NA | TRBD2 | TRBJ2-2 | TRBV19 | TGTGCCAGTAGCCCGCGGGGGGCCCCCGGGGAGCTGTTTTTT | CASSPRGAPGELFF
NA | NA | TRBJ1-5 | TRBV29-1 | TGCAGCGTTGACGGGGGGAGTAGCAATCAGCCCCAGCATTTT | CSVDGGSSNQPQHF
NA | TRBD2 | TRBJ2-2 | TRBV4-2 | TGTGCCAGCAGCCAAATAGCGGGGGGCTCGAACACCGGGGAGCTGTTTTTT | CASSQIAGGSNTGELFF
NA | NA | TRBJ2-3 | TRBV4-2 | TGTGCCAGCAGCCATCCCTTGCCAGGCAGCACGCAGTATTTT | CASSHPLPGSTQYF
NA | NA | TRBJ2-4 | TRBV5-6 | TGTGCCAGCAGCTTTGGCCACAGGGAAACCAAAAACATTCAGTACTTC | CASSFGHRETKNIQYF
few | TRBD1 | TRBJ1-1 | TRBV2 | TGTGCCAGCAGTGAAACTGGGACAGACACTGAAGCTTTCTTT | CASSETGTDTEAFF
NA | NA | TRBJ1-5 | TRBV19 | TGTGCCAGTAGGCCTAGCGGGAATAGCAATCAGCCCCAGCATTTT | CASRPSGNSNQPQHF
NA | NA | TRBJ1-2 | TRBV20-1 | TGCAGTGCTAGTGGGGGGGGCCTAGGATATGGCTACACCTTC | CSASGGGLGYGYTF
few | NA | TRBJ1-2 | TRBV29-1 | TGCAGCGTCCGGACAGAGGGCTATGGCTACACCTTC | CSVRTEGYGYTF
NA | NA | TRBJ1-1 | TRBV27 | TGTGCCAGCAGTTTTAGGGGGTCAGGTCTTGAAGCTTTCTTT | CASSFRGSGLEAFF
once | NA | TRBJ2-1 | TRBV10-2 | TGCGCCAGCAGGGGGAGGGGGTCATCCTACAATGAGCAGTTCTTC | CASRGRGSSYNEQFF
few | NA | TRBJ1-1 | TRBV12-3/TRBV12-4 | TGTGCCAGCGCTTACAGCGGGTCCACTGAAGCTTTCTTT | CASAYSGSTEAFF
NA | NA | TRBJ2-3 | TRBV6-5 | TGTGCCACCAAAGAAATGGGCAGAGGCACAGATACGCAGTATTTT | CATKEMGRGTDTQYF
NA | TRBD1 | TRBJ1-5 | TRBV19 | TGTGCCAGTAGTACACAGGGGGGACAGCCCCAGCATTTT | CASSTQGGQPQHF
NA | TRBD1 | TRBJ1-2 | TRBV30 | TGTGCCTGGAGTGTACCACCCGGACAGGCATTGGTTGGGGGTGGCTACACCTTC | CAWSVPPGQALVGGGYTF
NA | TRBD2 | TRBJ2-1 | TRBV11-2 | TGTGCCAGCAGAACTATAGCGGGGAAGTACAATGAGCAGTTCTTC | CASRTIAGKYNEQFF
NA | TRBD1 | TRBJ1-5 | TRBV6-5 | TGTGCCAGCAGCCCACAGGGGAATCAGCCCCAGCATTTT | CASSPQGNQPQHF
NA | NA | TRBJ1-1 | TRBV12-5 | TGTGCTAGTGGACGGGTGACTGGGGCTTTCTTT | CASGRVTGAFF
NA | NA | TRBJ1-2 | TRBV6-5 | TGTGCCAGCAGTTACTCGAATGGCGGGAACTATGGCTACACCTTC | CASSYSNGGNYGYTF
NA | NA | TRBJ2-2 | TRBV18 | TGTGCCAGCTCACCACCTAGACAAGTGCAGGCCGGGGAGCTGTTTTTT | CASSPPRQVQAGELFF
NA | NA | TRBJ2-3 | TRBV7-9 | TGTGCCAGCAGCTTAGGTAGGGGCTCAGATACGCAGTATTTT | CASSLGRGSDTQYF
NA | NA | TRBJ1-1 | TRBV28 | TGTGCCAGCAGTTCGTTTCATACAGGGAACACTGAAGCTTTCTTT | CASSSFHTGNTEAFF
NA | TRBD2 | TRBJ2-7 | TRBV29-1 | TGCAGCGTATGGACTAGCGGGGAAGAGCAGTACTTC | CSVWTSGEEQYF
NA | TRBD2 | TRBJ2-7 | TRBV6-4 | TGTGCCAGCAGTGACCCCGCTAGCGGGGGGTACCGAACCTACGAGCAGTACTTC | CASSDPASGGYRTYEQYF
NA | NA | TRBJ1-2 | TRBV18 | TGTGCCAGCTCACAGTGGGACACGCGCCCCCATGGCTACACCTTC | CASSQWDTRPHGYTF
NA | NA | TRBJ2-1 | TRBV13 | TGTGCCAGCAGCCCTTGGAGCCGAGACCGCAATGAGCAGTTCTTC | CASSPWSRDRNEQFF
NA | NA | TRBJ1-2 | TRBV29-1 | TGCAGCGTTGAAAGCCAGTCGGGCTATGGCTACACCTTC | CSVESQSGYGYTF
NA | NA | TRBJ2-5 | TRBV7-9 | TGTGCCAGCAGCTTAGGGGCCAGGGCAGAGACCCAGTACTTC | CASSLGARAETQYF
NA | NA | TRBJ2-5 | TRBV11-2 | TGTGCCAGCAGCGGAGGGGGCCGGGAGACCCAGTACTTC | CASSGGGRETQYF
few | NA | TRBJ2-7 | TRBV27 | TGTGCCAGCAGGACCTGGACAGAAGGAACCTACGAGCAGTACTTC | CASRTWTEGTYEQYF
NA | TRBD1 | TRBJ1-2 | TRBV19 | TGTGCCAGTAGTATAGCCTGGACAGGTTCGGATGGCTACACCTTC | CASSIAWTGSDGYTF
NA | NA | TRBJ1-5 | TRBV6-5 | TGTGCCAGCAGTTACTCTTGGGGCCCCAATCAGCCCCAGCATTTT | CASSYSWGPNQPQHF
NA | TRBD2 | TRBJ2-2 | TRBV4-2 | TGTGCCAGCAGCCAAGATCGGGGGGCGAACACCGGGGAGCTGTTTTTT | CASSQDRGANTGELFF
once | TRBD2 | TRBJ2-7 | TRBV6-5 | TGTGCCAGCAAGCCTAGCGGGGGGGCCTACGAGCAGTACTTC | CASKPSGGAYEQYF
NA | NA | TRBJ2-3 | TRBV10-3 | TGTGCCATCAGTGACCACCACAGAGCTAGCACAGATACGCAGTATTTT | CAISDHHRASTDTQYF
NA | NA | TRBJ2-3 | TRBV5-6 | TGTGCCAGCAGCTATGGCTCGGGGACAGATACGCAGTATTTT | CASSYGSGTDTQYF
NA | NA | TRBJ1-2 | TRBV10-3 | TGTGCCATCAGTGCATACAGGGCGGACTATGGCTACACCTTC | CAISAYRADYGYTF
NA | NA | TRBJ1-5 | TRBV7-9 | TGTGCCAGCAGCCTATCCGGGGGTCAGCCCCAGCATTTT | CASSLSGGQPQHF
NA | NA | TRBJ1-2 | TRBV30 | TGTGCCTGGATCCCCGGGCCGGGGGGTGGCTACACCTTC | CAWIPGPGGGYTF
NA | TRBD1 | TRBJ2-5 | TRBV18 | TGTGCCAGCTCACCTAGGGATGTAGGGGGCGAGACCCAGTACTTC | CASSPRDVGGETQYF
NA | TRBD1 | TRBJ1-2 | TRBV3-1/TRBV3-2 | TGTGCCAGCAGCCCCGGGACAGGGAACGGCTACACCTTC | CASSPGTGNGYTF
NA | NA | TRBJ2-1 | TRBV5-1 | TGCGCCAGCAGCTTGGCGGCAGGGTCCGGCAATGAGCAGTTCTTC | CASSLAAGSGNEQFF
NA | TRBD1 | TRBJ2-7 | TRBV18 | TGTGCCAGCTCACGGTTGGACAGGGGCATCCACGGCGAGCAGTACTTC | CASSRLDRGIHGEQYF
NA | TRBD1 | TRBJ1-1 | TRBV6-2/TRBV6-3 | TGTGCCAGCAGTTTCCTTCGGACAGGGGTAACGAACACTGAAGCTTTCTTT | CASSFLRTGVTNTEAFF
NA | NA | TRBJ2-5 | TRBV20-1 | TGCAGTGCTAGGGGCGCGGAGACCCAGTACTTC | CSARGAETQYF
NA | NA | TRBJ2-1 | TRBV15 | TGTGCCACCAGCAGAGGAGCAGGGAATGAGCAGTTCTTC | CATSRGAGNEQFF
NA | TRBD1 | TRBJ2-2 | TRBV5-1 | TGCGCCAGCAGGCGGACAGGGGGCGGCGGGGAGCTGTTTTTT | CASRRTGGGGELFF
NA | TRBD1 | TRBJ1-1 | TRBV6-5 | TGTGCCAGCATAAGGACAGGGCCCAGCACTGAAGCTTTCTTT | CASIRTGPSTEAFF
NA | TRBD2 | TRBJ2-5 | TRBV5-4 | TGTGCCAGCAGCCGGACTAGCGGGGGGCAGGAGACCCAGTACTTC | CASSRTSGGQETQYF